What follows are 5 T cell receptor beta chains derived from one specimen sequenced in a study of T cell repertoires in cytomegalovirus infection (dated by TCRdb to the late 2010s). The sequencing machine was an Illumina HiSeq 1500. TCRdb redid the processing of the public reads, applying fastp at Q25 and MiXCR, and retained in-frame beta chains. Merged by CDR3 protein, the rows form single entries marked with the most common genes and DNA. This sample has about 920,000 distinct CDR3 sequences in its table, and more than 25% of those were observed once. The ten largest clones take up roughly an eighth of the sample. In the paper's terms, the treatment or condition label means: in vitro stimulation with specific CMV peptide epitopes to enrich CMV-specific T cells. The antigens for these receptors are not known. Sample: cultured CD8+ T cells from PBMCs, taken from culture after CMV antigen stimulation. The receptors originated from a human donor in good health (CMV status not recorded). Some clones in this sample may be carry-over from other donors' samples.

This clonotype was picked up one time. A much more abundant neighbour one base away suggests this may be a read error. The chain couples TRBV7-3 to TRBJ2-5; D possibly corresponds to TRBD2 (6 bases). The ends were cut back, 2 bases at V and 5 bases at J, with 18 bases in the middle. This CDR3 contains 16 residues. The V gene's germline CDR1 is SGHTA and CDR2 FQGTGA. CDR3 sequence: CASSLGLSTPGETQYF. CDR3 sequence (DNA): TGTGCCAGCAGCTTAGGACTATCGACGCCGGGGGAGACCCAGTACTTC.

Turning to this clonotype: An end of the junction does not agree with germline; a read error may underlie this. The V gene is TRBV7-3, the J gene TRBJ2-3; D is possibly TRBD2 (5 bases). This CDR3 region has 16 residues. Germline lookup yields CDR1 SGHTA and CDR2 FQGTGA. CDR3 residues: CTSSTGVALGTDTQYF. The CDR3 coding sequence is TGTACCAGCAGCACCGGGGTGGCTTTGGGCACAGATACGCAGTATTTT.

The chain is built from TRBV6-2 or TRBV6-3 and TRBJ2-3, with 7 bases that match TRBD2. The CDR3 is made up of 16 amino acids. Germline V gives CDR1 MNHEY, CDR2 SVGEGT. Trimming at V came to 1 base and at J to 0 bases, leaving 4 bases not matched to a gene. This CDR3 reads CASSYWGGMSTDTQYF. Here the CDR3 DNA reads TGTGCCAGCAGTTACTGGGGGGGGATGAGCACAGATACGCAGTATTTT.

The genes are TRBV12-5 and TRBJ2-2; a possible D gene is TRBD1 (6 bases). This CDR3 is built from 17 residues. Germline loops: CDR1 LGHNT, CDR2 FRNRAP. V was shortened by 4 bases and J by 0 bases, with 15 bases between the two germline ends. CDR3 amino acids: CASGSQTGTSNTGELFF. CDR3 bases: TGTGCTAGTGGTTCCCAAACCGGGACATCGAACACCGGGGAGCTGTTTTTT.

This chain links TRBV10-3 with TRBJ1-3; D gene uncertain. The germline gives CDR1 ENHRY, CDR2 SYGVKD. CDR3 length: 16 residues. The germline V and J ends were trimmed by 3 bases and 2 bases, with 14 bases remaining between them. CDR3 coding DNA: TGTGCCATCAGTGACCTCCTCACCGAGACTGGAAACACCATATATTTT. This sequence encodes CAISDLLTETGNTIYF.